The sequence of this T cell receptor (beta chain) was determined in a study of blood T cells in healthy people across ages. To note about this clonotype: As yet, its antigen is unknown.

The study's findings and limits: Because donor CMV status was unknown, expanded clonotype changes were possibly confounded.

CDR1 is SGDLS, CDR2 YYNGEE, per germline. The CDR3 is made up of 15 amino acids. V was cut by 0 bases and J by 2 bases, with 9 bases left in between. With a J-beta primer mix and a sample-barcoded 5' primer, a second PCR ran 7 to 11 cycles. TCRdb called the 5' RACE reads again in MiXCR, with one record for every CDR3 protein. The sample has hundreds of thousands of distinct CDR3 sequences, about 27% seen once. These data also featured in a second study, about T cells of mothers and their children.

The receptor was derived from a boy between 2 and 15 years old in good health. Sequencing input: blood. V is TRBV9 and J is TRBJ2-1, with TRBD1 as a possible D gene (6 bases). This CDR3 reads CASSVVGAPYNEQFF. In nucleotides, the CDR3 is TGTGCCAGCAGCGTAGTGGGGGCCCCCTACAATGAGCAGTTCTTC.